The source of this T cell receptor (beta chain) is a study of blood T cell repertoires in COVID-19. About the study: Samples representing acute and convalescent COVID-19 were sourced from the United States, Italy and Spain.

Per the study methods: Nucleated cell number was recorded as an estimate derived from reference gene primer amplification. Profiling relied on immunoSEQ multiplex PCR, and the TCRdb table lists in-frame clones only, not all of them. V and J calls and clone size are as listed in that table; D and trimming were resolved from the DNA. The sample lists about 110,000 clones, over 65% occurring once. V was clipped by 10 bases and J by 7 bases, with 14 bases between them. The CDR3 loop spans 12 amino acids. Germline-derived CDR1 and CDR2 are MNHGY and SAAAGT. The sequencing sample was made of peripheral blood. This receptor was obtained from a woman aged 40 to 50 with acute or convalescent COVID-19. The chain employs TRBV6-8 and TRBJ2-1; tentatively, D is TRBD2 (7 bases). CDR3 sequence: CANRGARNEQFF. The CDR3 bases are TGTGCCAACCGGGGGGCCCGGAATGAGCAGTTCTTC.